Listed below are T cell receptor beta chains from one sample, sequenced in a study of human T cells and chemical hapten exposure. Each CDR3 protein gets one entry after TCRdb re-called the RACE reads with MiXCR. The repertoire holds 85,000 to 100,000 distinct CDR3 sequences, with 9.5% to 11% as singletons. The sample in question was whole blood, obtained in connection with sensitization to the hapten diphenylcyclopropenone (DPC). These receptors were obtained from a man aged 40-49 years with alopecia areata. Some clones in this sample may be carry-over from other donors' samples. Both conserved end residues are part of each CDR3. The order of the fields is clone size, J gene, D gene, V gene, CDR3 DNA, CDR3 protein. D genes are given only for firm matches. Where a row states a size, it is once, few, many or the class of an expanded clone; other rows omit it.

clone size: few; J gene: TRBJ2-2; D gene: .; V gene: TRBV5-4; CDR3 DNA: TGTGCCAGCAGCTTAGTCCGGGGGAATACGAACACCGGGGAGCTGTTTTTT; CDR3 protein: CASSLVRGNTNTGELFF
clone size: many; J gene: TRBJ2-3; D gene: TRBD1; V gene: TRBV20-1; CDR3 DNA: TGCAGTGCCCAAACCGGACAGGCCCGCACAGATACGCAGTATTTT; CDR3 protein: CSAQTGQARTDTQYF
clone size: few; J gene: TRBJ2-1; D gene: .; V gene: TRBV9; CDR3 DNA: TGTGCCAGCAGATCAAGCCCCTCCGCCAATGAGCAGTTCTTC; CDR3 protein: CASRSSPSANEQFF
clone size: few; J gene: TRBJ2-3; D gene: TRBD2; V gene: TRBV30; CDR3 DNA: TGTGCCTGGAGTGGGCCGGGGGGAACTAGCACAGATACGCAGTATTTT; CDR3 protein: CAWSGPGGTSTDTQYF
clone size: .; J gene: TRBJ2-7; D gene: .; V gene: TRBV20-1; CDR3 DNA: TGCAGTGCTAGAGGGTTTCCGGGGCAGTACTTC; CDR3 protein: CSARGFPGQYF
clone size: .; J gene: TRBJ1-2; D gene: TRBD1; V gene: TRBV9; CDR3 DNA: TGTGCCAGCAGCTTCCGGACAGGGGATGGTGGCTACACCTTC; CDR3 protein: CASSFRTGDGGYTF
clone size: .; J gene: TRBJ2-2; D gene: TRBD1; V gene: TRBV7-3; CDR3 DNA: TGTGCCAGCAGCCCACAGGGGTACACCGGGGAGCTGTTTTTT; CDR3 protein: CASSPQGYTGELFF
clone size: .; J gene: TRBJ2-1; D gene: .; V gene: TRBV11-3; CDR3 DNA: TGTGCCAGCAGCTTAGGTGGTAGTGGTGAGCAGTTCTTC; CDR3 protein: CASSLGGSGEQFF
clone size: few; J gene: TRBJ2-3; D gene: TRBD1; V gene: TRBV7-9; CDR3 DNA: TGTGCCAGCAGCTCCTTCGACAGGGTCTCAGATACGCAGTATTTT; CDR3 protein: CASSSFDRVSDTQYF
clone size: few; J gene: TRBJ1-1; D gene: .; V gene: TRBV30; CDR3 DNA: TGTGCCTGCTTGACGAAACTGAACACTGAAGCTTTCTTT; CDR3 protein: CACLTKLNTEAFF
clone size: few; J gene: TRBJ2-5; D gene: .; V gene: TRBV6-5; CDR3 DNA: TGTGCCAGCAGTTACTCCTGGCAGGGCCAAGAGACCCAGTACTTC; CDR3 protein: CASSYSWQGQETQYF
clone size: .; J gene: TRBJ2-3; D gene: TRBD1; V gene: TRBV29-1; CDR3 DNA: TGCAGCGTTGTACAGGGGGCGAGGGATACGCAGTATTTT; CDR3 protein: CSVVQGARDTQYF
clone size: .; J gene: TRBJ1-5; D gene: .; V gene: TRBV28; CDR3 DNA: TGTGCCAGCAGTTTAGGGGACCTCAATCAGCCCCAGCATTTT; CDR3 protein: CASSLGDLNQPQHF
clone size: few; J gene: TRBJ2-1; D gene: TRBD2; V gene: TRBV5-1; CDR3 DNA: TGCGCCAGCAGCGAGAGTAGCGGGGCGGGATTAAACTCCTACAATGAGCAGTTCTTC; CDR3 protein: CASSESSGAGLNSYNEQFF
clone size: .; J gene: TRBJ1-4; D gene: TRBD1; V gene: TRBV11-2; CDR3 DNA: TGTGCCAGCAGCTCGCCTGGGACAGGGCGTTATAATGAAAAACTGTTTTTT; CDR3 protein: CASSSPGTGRYNEKLFF
clone size: many; J gene: TRBJ1-1; D gene: .; V gene: TRBV6-5; CDR3 DNA: TGTGCCAGCAACCCGGACGGGAAGATGAACACTGAAGCTTTCTTT; CDR3 protein: CASNPDGKMNTEAFF
clone size: .; J gene: TRBJ1-1; D gene: .; V gene: TRBV7-9; CDR3 DNA: TGTGCCAGCAGCGAAACCTACACTGAAGCTTTCTTT; CDR3 protein: CASSETYTEAFF
clone size: few; J gene: TRBJ1-2; D gene: TRBD1; V gene: TRBV29-1; CDR3 DNA: TGCAGCGTGGAGGGACAGGGAGGGAATGGCTACACCTTC; CDR3 protein: CSVEGQGGNGYTF
clone size: few; J gene: TRBJ1-2; D gene: TRBD1; V gene: TRBV2; CDR3 DNA: TGTGCCAGGCCAGGAGGAGGACAGGGGGTAGGCGGCTACACCTTC; CDR3 protein: CARPGGGQGVGGYTF
clone size: .; J gene: TRBJ1-4; D gene: .; V gene: TRBV7-9; CDR3 DNA: TGTGCCAGCAGCTTAAAAGGACCCGAAAAACTGTTTTTT; CDR3 protein: CASSLKGPEKLFF
clone size: many; J gene: TRBJ2-5; D gene: TRBD2; V gene: TRBV9; CDR3 DNA: TGTGCCAGCAGCGCGGGACTAGCGGGAGAGACCCAGTACTTC; CDR3 protein: CASSAGLAGETQYF
clone size: many; J gene: TRBJ1-3; D gene: .; V gene: TRBV27; CDR3 DNA: TGTGCCAGCAGTTCCCAGGGTCAGTCTGGAAACACCATATATTTT; CDR3 protein: CASSSQGQSGNTIYF
clone size: many; J gene: TRBJ1-2; D gene: .; V gene: TRBV10-3; CDR3 DNA: TGTGCCATCAGTGAGCCAGGGTTTCTCCTGAGCGATGGCTACACCTTC; CDR3 protein: CAISEPGFLLSDGYTF
clone size: .; J gene: TRBJ2-1; D gene: TRBD1; V gene: TRBV28; CDR3 DNA: TGTGCCAGCAGTTTGGACAGGGGGCTTGACAATGAGCAGTTCTTC; CDR3 protein: CASSLDRGLDNEQFF
clone size: .; J gene: TRBJ2-5; D gene: TRBD1; V gene: TRBV12-3/TRBV12-4; CDR3 DNA: TGTGCCAGCAGCATCCCTCGGACAGGGGAAGAGACCCAGTACTTC; CDR3 protein: CASSIPRTGEETQYF
clone size: few; J gene: TRBJ1-2; D gene: TRBD1; V gene: TRBV18; CDR3 DNA: TGTGCCAGCTCATACGACAGGGTTTTCGCCCAGTTGACTTATGGCTACACCTTC; CDR3 protein: CASSYDRVFAQLTYGYTF
clone size: few; J gene: TRBJ1-2; D gene: TRBD1; V gene: TRBV19; CDR3 DNA: TGTGCCAGTAGTACCCGGGACAGCTATGGCTACACCTTC; CDR3 protein: CASSTRDSYGYTF
clone size: .; J gene: TRBJ2-5; D gene: .; V gene: TRBV5-1; CDR3 DNA: TGCGCCAGCAGCTTGGGGACGAAACTTTACCAAGAGACCCAGTACTTC; CDR3 protein: CASSLGTKLYQETQYF
clone size: few; J gene: TRBJ2-5; D gene: TRBD2; V gene: TRBV5-1; CDR3 DNA: TGCGCCAGCAGCTGGACCGCGGGGGACGGTCAAGAGACCCAGTACTTC; CDR3 protein: CASSWTAGDGQETQYF
clone size: .; J gene: TRBJ2-5; D gene: TRBD2; V gene: TRBV4-1; CDR3 DNA: TGCGCCAGCAGCCAAGATGGTAGCGGGAGAGTAGAGACCCAGTACTTC; CDR3 protein: CASSQDGSGRVETQYF
clone size: few; J gene: TRBJ2-5; D gene: .; V gene: TRBV25-1; CDR3 DNA: TGTGCCAGCAGTGGGGGCGGGGACCCGCAAGAGACCCAGTACTTC; CDR3 protein: CASSGGGDPQETQYF
clone size: .; J gene: TRBJ1-2; D gene: .; V gene: TRBV5-6; CDR3 DNA: TGTGCCAGCAGCTCCCTAAACGGGCAAGGACTTTATGGCTACACCTTC; CDR3 protein: CASSSLNGQGLYGYTF
clone size: .; J gene: TRBJ1-1; D gene: .; V gene: TRBV5-4; CDR3 DNA: TGTGCCAGCAGCTTGTATACAGGGCGGACTGAAGCTTTCTTT; CDR3 protein: CASSLYTGRTEAFF
clone size: many; J gene: TRBJ1-3; D gene: .; V gene: TRBV20-1; CDR3 DNA: TGCAGTGCTCTGACAGGTGGAAACACCATATATTTT; CDR3 protein: CSALTGGNTIYF
clone size: .; J gene: TRBJ1-5; D gene: .; V gene: TRBV12-3/TRBV12-4; CDR3 DNA: TGTGCCAGCAAAGAGGGTAAATATCAGCCCCAGCATTTT; CDR3 protein: CASKEGKYQPQHF
clone size: few; J gene: TRBJ2-2; D gene: TRBD2; V gene: TRBV10-3; CDR3 DNA: TGTGCCATCAGCGGGACACCGGGAGGGACTTACACCGGGGAGCTGTTTTTT; CDR3 protein: CAISGTPGGTYTGELFF
clone size: .; J gene: TRBJ2-3; D gene: TRBD1; V gene: TRBV5-1; CDR3 DNA: TGCGCCAGCAGCTTCTCAGAACAGGGGATCTCCTTCACAGATACGCAGTATTTT; CDR3 protein: CASSFSEQGISFTDTQYF
clone size: .; J gene: TRBJ1-4; D gene: .; V gene: TRBV29-1; CDR3 DNA: TGCAGCGTAGACGTTGGGGCGAATGAAAAACTGTTTTTT; CDR3 protein: CSVDVGANEKLFF
clone size: many; J gene: TRBJ2-7; D gene: .; V gene: TRBV28; CDR3 DNA: TGTGCCAGCAGTTCCAACTACGAGCAGTACTTC; CDR3 protein: CASSSNYEQYF
clone size: few; J gene: TRBJ2-3; D gene: TRBD2; V gene: TRBV29-1; CDR3 DNA: TGCAGCGCCGACGGACTAGCGGGAGGGATGGGCACAGATACGCAGTATTTT; CDR3 protein: CSADGLAGGMGTDTQYF
clone size: .; J gene: TRBJ2-3; D gene: .; V gene: TRBV3-1; CDR3 DNA: TGTGCCAGCAGCCAAGAATGGCAGGTCAATACGCAGTATTTT; CDR3 protein: CASSQEWQVNTQYF
clone size: .; J gene: TRBJ1-2; D gene: .; V gene: TRBV6-5; CDR3 DNA: TGTGCCAGCACCTACAGGGCCCAAGGAGGCTACACCTTC; CDR3 protein: CASTYRAQGGYTF
clone size: many; J gene: TRBJ2-7; D gene: .; V gene: TRBV7-2; CDR3 DNA: TGTGCCAGCACCCCAGGGACGGAGCAGTACTTC; CDR3 protein: CASTPGTEQYF
clone size: many; J gene: TRBJ2-1; D gene: .; V gene: TRBV14; CDR3 DNA: TGTGCCAGCAGCCGCGAGGGACCTAGGAACTACAATGAGCAGTTCTTC; CDR3 protein: CASSREGPRNYNEQFF
clone size: few; J gene: TRBJ2-5; D gene: TRBD2; V gene: TRBV4-1; CDR3 DNA: TGCGCCAGCAGCCAAGAGGGACTAGCGGGAGGGACGGCAGAGACCCAGTACTTC; CDR3 protein: CASSQEGLAGGTAETQYF
clone size: .; J gene: TRBJ1-1; D gene: .; V gene: TRBV12-3/TRBV12-4; CDR3 DNA: TGTGCCAGCATCCCGGGACGAAACACTGAAGCTTTCTTT; CDR3 protein: CASIPGRNTEAFF
clone size: few; J gene: TRBJ1-5; D gene: .; V gene: TRBV7-2; CDR3 DNA: TGTGCCAGCAGCTTTTCCGTCGGTCAGCCCCAGCATTTT; CDR3 protein: CASSFSVGQPQHF
clone size: .; J gene: TRBJ2-1; D gene: TRBD1; V gene: TRBV29-1; CDR3 DNA: TGCGGGGGGGGACAGGGATGGTACAATGAGCAGTTCTTC; CDR3 protein: CGGGQGWYNEQFF
clone size: .; J gene: TRBJ2-1; D gene: .; V gene: TRBV24-1; CDR3 DNA: TGTGCCACCAGTGATTTGCCCAGGCCGGGATCCCGCGATGAGCAGTTCTTC; CDR3 protein: CATSDLPRPGSRDEQFF
clone size: once; J gene: TRBJ1-1; D gene: TRBD1; V gene: TRBV29-1; CDR3 DNA: TGCAGCGTCGACAGGGCCGAGAACAGTGAAGCTTTCTTT; CDR3 protein: CSVDRAENSEAFF
clone size: .; J gene: TRBJ2-3; D gene: .; V gene: TRBV20-1; CDR3 DNA: TGCAGTGCTAGAGATCCGGGGGGCACAGATACGCAGTATTTT; CDR3 protein: CSARDPGGTDTQYF
clone size: many; J gene: TRBJ2-6; D gene: .; V gene: TRBV24-1; CDR3 DNA: TGTGCCACCAGTGAGTCCGGGTTACAAAGACTCTCTGGGGCCAACGTCCTGACTTTC; CDR3 protein: CATSESGLQRLSGANVLTF
clone size: .; J gene: TRBJ2-7; D gene: .; V gene: TRBV6-6; CDR3 DNA: TGTGCCAGCAGCACAGGACCGCAGGTTGGCGAGCAGTACTTC; CDR3 protein: CASSTGPQVGEQYF
clone size: .; J gene: TRBJ2-1; D gene: TRBD2; V gene: TRBV10-3; CDR3 DNA: TGTGCCACCACGTGGCTAGCGGGGAATGAGCAGTTCTTC; CDR3 protein: CATTWLAGNEQFF
clone size: few; J gene: TRBJ2-5; D gene: .; V gene: TRBV7-2; CDR3 DNA: TGTGCCAGCTCAGGGATGCAGACCCAGTACTTC; CDR3 protein: CASSGMQTQYF
clone size: few; J gene: TRBJ2-2; D gene: TRBD2; V gene: TRBV11-2; CDR3 DNA: TGTGCCAGCAGCCGGGGGGCTAGCGGGAGTAGGACCGGGGAGCTGTTTTTT; CDR3 protein: CASSRGASGSRTGELFF
clone size: .; J gene: TRBJ2-7; D gene: .; V gene: TRBV20-1; CDR3 DNA: TGCAGTGCTACCTCGCTAGGTTGGGGTTCCGAGCAGTACTTC; CDR3 protein: CSATSLGWGSEQYF